This entry lists 23 T cell receptor beta chains sequenced from one sample in a study of CD8+CD57+ T cells in acquired aplastic anemia (dated by TCRdb to 2017 to 2018). Instrument on record: Illumina HiSeq 2000. Genomic DNA was used as template for profiling of TCR beta VDJ combinations and CDR3 sequences. In-frame beta chains were kept once TCRdb had trimmed the public reads at Q25 with fastp and called clones with MiXCR. Identical CDR3 protein sequences are pooled into one entry, listed with their most common genes and DNA. This sample holds 150,000 to 200,000 distinct CDR3 sequences; approximately 40% were observed only once. About 1.1% of the sample lies in the top ten. The sample consisted of sorted CD4+, CD8+, or CD8+CD57+ T cells (not recorded which) from PBMCs. The origin of the receptors is a human donor in good health.

CDR3 in DNA: TGTGCCAGCAGCTATCTGGGAAAAGGCTACACCTTC. It codes for CASSYLGKGYTF. The chain carries TRBV5-6 and TRBJ1-2; D is undetermined. CDR3 length: 12 amino acids. Germline V gene sequence: CDR1 SGHDT, CDR2 YYEEEE. The V and J ends lost 3 bases and 8 bases respectively, with 11 bases between them.

This clonotype has a count of ten or more. The chain uses TRBV20-1 and TRBJ1-6, with 7 bases lining up with TRBD1. Germline V gives CDR1 DFQATT, CDR2 SNEGSKA (reference sequence). This CDR3 contains 16 residues. V trimming: 5 bases; J trimming: 7 bases; junction bases outside the gene matches: 14. DNA for the CDR3: TGCAGTGCTCCCTTAAAGGGGACAGCGGCGAATTCACCCCTCCACTTT. This gives the protein CSAPLKGTAANSPLHF.

CDR3 sequence (DNA): TGTGCCAGCAGTGAACAGGGCACAGATACGCAGTATTTT. Translating it yields CASSEQGTDTQYF. The chain uses TRBV6-4 and TRBJ2-3; possibly TRBD1 for D (5 bases). The V and J ends lost 3 bases and 1 base respectively, with 5 bases between them. Germline assignment: CDR1 MRHNA and CDR2 SNTAGT. The CDR3 has 13 residues.

This clonotype was detected many times. This rearrangement joins TRBV19 to TRBJ1-2; D is possibly TRBD1 (5 bases). The CDR3 spans 14 residues. Deletions cut 2 bases from V and 6 bases from J, with 13 bases between. CDR1 and CDR2 from the germline V gene are LNHDA and SQIVND (reference sequence). The CDR3, as DNA: TGTGCCAGTAGTATACGGGGGTTTCATGATGGCTACACCTTC. This gives the protein CASSIRGFHDGYTF.

The chain uses TRBV20-1 and TRBJ2-1; the match to TRBD1 covers 9 bases. V shed 1 base, J shed 6 bases, and the junction held 7 bases outside the gene matches. CDR3 length equals 15 residues. Germline V CDR1 and CDR2: DFQATT, SNEGSKA (reference sequence). The CDR3: CSARAGTGLSNEQFF. The CDR3 coding sequence is TGCAGTGCTAGAGCGGGGACAGGGCTGAGCAATGAGCAGTTCTTC.

This chain uses TRBV27 with TRBJ1-5; the match to TRBD1 covers 8 bases. Germline CDR1 reads MNHEY; CDR2 reads SMNVEV (reference sequence). The CDR3 sequence is 15 residues long. J lost 6 bases, V lost 6 bases, and 10 bases had no gene match. CDR3 sequence reads: CASRERQGYFQPQHF. For the CDR3, the DNA is TGTGCCAGCAGGGAACGACAGGGGTACTTTCAGCCCCAGCATTTT.

The V and J genes are TRBV20-1 and TRBJ2-7; the D call may be TRBD1 or TRBD2 (5 bases each). Germline V lookup: CDR1 DFQATT, CDR2 SNEGSKA (reference sequence). The V and J ends lost 0 bases and 3 bases respectively, with 18 bases between them. The CDR3 is 16 amino acids. CDR3: CSARDLGAGRIYEQYF. The CDR3 DNA is TGCAGTGCTAGAGATCTTGGAGCAGGGAGAATCTACGAGCAGTACTTC.

This clonotype appeared a few times. The V and J genes are TRBV7-9 and TRBJ2-7, with D possibly TRBD2 on 5 matching bases. In germline, CDR1 is SEHNR, CDR2 FQNEAQ (reference sequence). Trimming took 3 bases from V and 6 from J, leaving 9 bases between them. This CDR3 contains 12 residues. The CDR3 here is CASSLLRAEQYF. The DNA of the CDR3 is TGTGCCAGCAGCTTGTTGAGGGCCGAGCAGTACTTC.

This clonotype was counted once. The DNA of the CDR3 is TGTGCCATTCGGCCCACAGGGAGTCGGAACACTGAAGCTTTCTTT. Its translation is CAIRPTGSRNTEAFF. V usage is TRBV10-3 and J usage is TRBJ1-1; D perhaps matches TRBD1 (6 bases). Germline-derived CDR1 and CDR2 are ENHRY and SYGVKD. The CDR3 sequence is 15 residues long. V lost 9 bases to trimming and J lost 1 base, with 18 bases between them.

This chain links TRBV7-9 with TRBJ1-6, with 7 bases aligning to TRBD1. CDR3 length: 15 amino acids. Trimming removed 5 bases from V and 11 bases from J; junction bases left unmatched: 12. Germline V gives CDR1 SEHNR, CDR2 FQNEAQ (reference sequence). CDR3 amino acids: CASSPTTGQGTPLHF. CDR3 sequence (DNA): TGTGCCAGCAGCCCAACGACAGGGCAGGGAACACCCCTCCACTTT.

This chain joins TRBV7-8 and TRBJ1-1, with D possibly matching TRBD1 (5 bases). CDR1 is SGHVS, CDR2 FQNEAQ, per germline. This CDR3 comprises 14 residues. The V and J ends lost 5 bases and 4 bases respectively, with 14 bases between them. The CDR3 DNA is TGTGCCAGCAGCGCCATGGGAGGGGCCACTGAAGCTTTCTTT. Translated: CASSAMGGATEAFF.

In this sample, this clonotype turned up many times. This sequence joins TRBV20-1 and TRBJ2-1; 9 nucleotides line up with TRBD2. The CDR3 contains 16 residues. Trimming cost V 3 bases and J 0 bases; bases outside gene matches: 6. Germline V lookup: CDR1 DFQATT, CDR2 SNEGSKA (reference sequence). The CDR3 spells CSASSSGESSYNEQFF. CDR3 sequence (DNA): TGCAGTGCTAGCTCTAGCGGGGAGAGCTCCTACAATGAGCAGTTCTTC.

The chain is built from TRBV10-3 and TRBJ1-1, with D tentatively TRBD1 (6 bases). The germline gives CDR1 ENHRY, CDR2 SYGVKD. The CDR3 loop spans 14 amino acids. V was cut by 10 bases and J by 14 bases, with 29 bases left in between. CDR3 in amino acids: CASRLSGTGFEQFF. CDR3 DNA: TGTGCCAGCCGTTTATCGGGAACAGGGTTTGAGCAGTTCTTT.

V gene TRBV10-1 combines with J gene TRBJ2-2; D might be TRBD1 (5 bases). There are 13 residues in the CDR3. Trimming removed 5 bases at V and 1 base at J, with 5 bases between. Germline V lookup: CDR1 WNHNN, CDR2 SYGVQD (reference sequence). The CDR3, as DNA: TGCGCCAGCAGTACAGGGAACACCGGGGAGCTGTTTTTT. Its translation: CASSTGNTGELFF.

V gene TRBV19 combines with J gene TRBJ1-5; D not certain. CDR1 LNHDA and CDR2 SQIVND come from the germline V gene (reference sequence). V was trimmed by 7 bases and J by 1 base, leaving 8 bases between them. This CDR3 is built from 13 residues. The CDR3 loop is CASMVGSNQPQHF. The CDR3 DNA follows: TGTGCCAGTATGGTAGGGAGCAATCAGCCCCAGCATTTT.

The rearrangement uses TRBV24-1 and TRBJ2-1; 8 positions agree with TRBD1. CDR1 and CDR2 from the germline V gene are KGHDR and SFDVKD. The length of the CDR3 is 15 residues. The ends lost 3 bases at V and 7 bases at J; junction bases unmatched: 7. The CDR3 DNA is TGTGCCACCAGTGATAGGACAGGGCTCATAAATGAGCAGTTCTTC. Residues: CATSDRTGLINEQFF.

The count of this clonotype is one. The chain combines TRBV7-3 with TRBJ1-6; no definite D call. Germline-derived CDR1 and CDR2 are SGHTA and FQGTGA. Trimming removed 7 bases at V and 7 bases at J, with 14 bases between. The CDR3 runs to 14 residues. CDR3 loop: CASTITPRNSPLHF. Written as DNA, the CDR3 is TGTGCCAGCACCATCACTCCCAGAAATTCACCCCTCCACTTT.

In this sample, this clonotype turned up many times. The V call is TRBV4-1, the J call TRBJ1-2; TRBD1 matches at 7 bases. After removal of 1 base from V and 7 bases from J, the junction contained 12 bases not matched to a gene. This CDR3 comprises 16 residues. Germline CDR1 MGHRA, CDR2 YSYEKL. DNA for the CDR3: TGCGCCAGCAGCCAAGCCGGAAGCGAGAGGGGGCTTGGCTACACCTTC. Its translation: CASSQAGSERGLGYTF.

This clonotype was observed at least ten times. The chain has TRBV12-3 or TRBV12-4 and TRBJ2-3, with 9 positions matching TRBD1. V lost 6 bases, J lost 3 bases, and 4 bases stayed unmatched. The length of the CDR3 is 14 residues. As DNA, the CDR3 is TGTGCCAGCAGCCGGGACAGGGTAACAGATACGCAGTATTTT. Encoded protein: CASSRDRVTDTQYF.

This sequence joins TRBV9 and TRBJ2-2; 8 bases agree with TRBD2. The trim removed 6 bases at V and 5 bases at J, leaving 9 bases unmatched. The CDR3 has 15 amino acids. The germline V gene has CDR1 SGDLS and CDR2 YYNGEE. This chain's CDR3 is CASTGTGGDTGELFF. CDR3 coding DNA: TGTGCCAGCACGGGAACGGGAGGGGATACCGGGGAGCTGTTTTTT.

V gene TRBV29-1 combines with J gene TRBJ2-3; possibly TRBD1 for D (5 bases). V shed 7 bases and J shed 3 bases, with 11 bases lying between them. The CDR3 loop spans 12 amino acids. Germline values: CDR1 SQVTM, CDR2 ANQGSEA. This CDR3 reads CSGLTETDTQYF. Here the CDR3 DNA reads TGCAGCGGCCTGACAGAGACAGATACGCAGTATTTT.

This clonotype has at least ten counts. The chain combines TRBV12-3 or TRBV12-4 with TRBJ1-1; the D gene is possibly TRBD1 (6 bases). The CDR3 has 14 residues. The germline V and J ends were trimmed by 4 bases and 2 bases, with 11 bases remaining between them. This chain's CDR3 is CASSSRTANTEAFF. Here the CDR3 DNA reads TGTGCCAGCAGTTCGAGGACAGCTAACACTGAAGCTTTCTTT.

This clonotype was observed many times. This rearrangement joins TRBV7-2 to TRBJ1-2, with 9 bases fitting TRBD1. Germline CDR1 is SGHTA and CDR2 is FQGNSA. The CDR3 runs to 15 residues. V shed 5 bases and J 6 bases; nucleotides not matched to a gene: 10. The CDR3 bases are TGTGCCAGCAGCCGTCCCGGGACAGGGAATGATGGCTACACCTTC. Translating it yields CASSRPGTGNDGYTF.